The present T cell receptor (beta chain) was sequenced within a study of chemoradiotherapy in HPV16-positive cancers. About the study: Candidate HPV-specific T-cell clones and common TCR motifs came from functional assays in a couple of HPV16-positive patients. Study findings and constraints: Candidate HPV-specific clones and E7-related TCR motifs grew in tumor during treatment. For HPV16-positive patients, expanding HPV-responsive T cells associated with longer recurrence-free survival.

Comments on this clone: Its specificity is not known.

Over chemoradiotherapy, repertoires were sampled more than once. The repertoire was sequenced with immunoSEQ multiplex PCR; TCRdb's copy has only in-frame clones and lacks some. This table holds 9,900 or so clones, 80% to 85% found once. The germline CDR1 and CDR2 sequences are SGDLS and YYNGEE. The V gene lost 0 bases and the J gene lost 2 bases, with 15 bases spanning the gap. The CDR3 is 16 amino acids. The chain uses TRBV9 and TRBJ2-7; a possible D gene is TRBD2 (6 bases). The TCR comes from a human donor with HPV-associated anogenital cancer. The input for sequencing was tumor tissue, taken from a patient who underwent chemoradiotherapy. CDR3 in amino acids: CASSVDGGTGAYEQYF. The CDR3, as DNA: TGTGCCAGCAGCGTAGATGGCGGGACGGGAGCCTACGAGCAGTACTTC.